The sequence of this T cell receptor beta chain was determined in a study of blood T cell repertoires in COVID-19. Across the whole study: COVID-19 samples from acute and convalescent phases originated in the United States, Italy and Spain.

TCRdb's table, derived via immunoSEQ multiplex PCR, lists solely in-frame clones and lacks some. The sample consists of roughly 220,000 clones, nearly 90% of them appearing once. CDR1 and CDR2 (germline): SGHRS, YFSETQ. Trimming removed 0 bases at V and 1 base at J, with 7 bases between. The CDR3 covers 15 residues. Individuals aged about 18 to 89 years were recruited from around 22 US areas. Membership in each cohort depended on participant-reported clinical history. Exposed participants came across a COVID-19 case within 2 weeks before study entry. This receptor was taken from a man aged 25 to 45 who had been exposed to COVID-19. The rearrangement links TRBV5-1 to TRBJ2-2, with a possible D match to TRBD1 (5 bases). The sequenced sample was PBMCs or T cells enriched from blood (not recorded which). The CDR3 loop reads CASSLAGQNTGELFF. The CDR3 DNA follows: TGCGCCAGCAGCTTGGCAGGACAGAACACCGGGGAGCTGTTTTTT.